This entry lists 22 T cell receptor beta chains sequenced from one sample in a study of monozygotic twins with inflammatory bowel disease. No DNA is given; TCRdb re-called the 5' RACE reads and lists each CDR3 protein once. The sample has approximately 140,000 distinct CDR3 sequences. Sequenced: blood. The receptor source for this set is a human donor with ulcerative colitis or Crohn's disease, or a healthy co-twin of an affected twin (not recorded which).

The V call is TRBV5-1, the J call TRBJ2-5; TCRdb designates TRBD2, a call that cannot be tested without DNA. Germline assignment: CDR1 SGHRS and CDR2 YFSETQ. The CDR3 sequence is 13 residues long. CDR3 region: CASSLGREETQYF. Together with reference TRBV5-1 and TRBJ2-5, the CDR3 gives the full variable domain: KAGVTQTPRYLIKTRGQQVTLSCSPISGHRSVSWYQQTPGQGLQFLFEYFSETQRNKGNFPGRFSGRQFSNSRSEMNVSTLELGDSALYLCASSLGREETQYFGPGTRLLVL.

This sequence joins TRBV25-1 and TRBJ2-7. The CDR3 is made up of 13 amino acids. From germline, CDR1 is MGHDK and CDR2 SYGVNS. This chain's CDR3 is CASLDRGSYEQYF.

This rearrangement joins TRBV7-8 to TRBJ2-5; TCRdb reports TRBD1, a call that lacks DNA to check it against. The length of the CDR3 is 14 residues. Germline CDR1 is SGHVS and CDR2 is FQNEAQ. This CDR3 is CASSPGWGGETQYF. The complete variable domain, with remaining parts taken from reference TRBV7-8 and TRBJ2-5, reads GAGVSQSPRYKVAKRGQDVALRCDPISGHVSLFWYQQALGQGPEFLTYFQNEAQLDKSGLPSDRFFAERPEGSVSTLKIQRTQQEDSAVYLCASSPGWGGETQYFGPGTRLLVL.

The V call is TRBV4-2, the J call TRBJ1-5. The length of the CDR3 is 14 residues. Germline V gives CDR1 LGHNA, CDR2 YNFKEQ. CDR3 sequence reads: CASSLSGSNQPQHF.

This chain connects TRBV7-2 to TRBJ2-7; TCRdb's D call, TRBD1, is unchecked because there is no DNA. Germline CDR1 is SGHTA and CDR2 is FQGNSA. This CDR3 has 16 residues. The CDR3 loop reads CASSLGIRTGSKEQYF. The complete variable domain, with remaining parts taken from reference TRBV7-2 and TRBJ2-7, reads GAGVSQSPSNKVTEKGKDVELRCDPISGHTALYWYRQSLGQGLEFLIYFQGNSAPDKSGLPSDRFSAERTGGSVSTLTIQRTQQEDSAVYLCASSLGIRTGSKEQYFGPGTRLTVT.

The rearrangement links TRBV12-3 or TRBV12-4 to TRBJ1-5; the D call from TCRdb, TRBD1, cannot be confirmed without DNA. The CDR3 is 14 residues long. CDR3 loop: CTSSWTGESQPQHF.

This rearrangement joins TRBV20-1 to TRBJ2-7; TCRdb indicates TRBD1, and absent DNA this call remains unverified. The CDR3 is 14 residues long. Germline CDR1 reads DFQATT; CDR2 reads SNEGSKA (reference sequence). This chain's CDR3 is CSATSDRGSYEQYF.

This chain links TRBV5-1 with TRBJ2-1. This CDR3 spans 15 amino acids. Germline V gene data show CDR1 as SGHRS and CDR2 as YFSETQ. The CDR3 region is CASSWVGVKGNEQFF.

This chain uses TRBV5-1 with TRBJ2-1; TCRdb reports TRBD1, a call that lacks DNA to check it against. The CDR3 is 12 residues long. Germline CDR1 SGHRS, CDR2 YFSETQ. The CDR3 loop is CASSLGGQGKFF.

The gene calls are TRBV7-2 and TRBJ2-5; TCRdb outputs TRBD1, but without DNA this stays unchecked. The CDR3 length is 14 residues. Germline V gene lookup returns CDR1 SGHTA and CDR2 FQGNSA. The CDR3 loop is CASGRTGRQETQYF.

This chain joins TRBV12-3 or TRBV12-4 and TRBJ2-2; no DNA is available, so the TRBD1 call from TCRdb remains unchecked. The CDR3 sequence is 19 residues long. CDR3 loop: CASSSSLAPGQPVLRELFF.

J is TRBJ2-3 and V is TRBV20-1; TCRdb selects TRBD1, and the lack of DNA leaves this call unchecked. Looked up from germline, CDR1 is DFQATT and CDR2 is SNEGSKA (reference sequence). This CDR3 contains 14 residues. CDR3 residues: CSAKDRGLTDTQYF.

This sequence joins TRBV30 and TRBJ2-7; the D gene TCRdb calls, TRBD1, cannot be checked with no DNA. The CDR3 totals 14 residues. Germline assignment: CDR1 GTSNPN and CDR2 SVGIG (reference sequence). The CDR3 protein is CAWTSGTGGYEQYF.

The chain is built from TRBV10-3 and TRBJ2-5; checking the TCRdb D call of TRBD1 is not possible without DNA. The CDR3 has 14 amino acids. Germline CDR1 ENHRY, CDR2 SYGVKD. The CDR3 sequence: CAIGPERGPETQYF.

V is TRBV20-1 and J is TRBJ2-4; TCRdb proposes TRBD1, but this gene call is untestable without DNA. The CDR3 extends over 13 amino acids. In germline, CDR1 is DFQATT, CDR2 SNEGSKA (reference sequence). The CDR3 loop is CSARGGPKNIQYF.

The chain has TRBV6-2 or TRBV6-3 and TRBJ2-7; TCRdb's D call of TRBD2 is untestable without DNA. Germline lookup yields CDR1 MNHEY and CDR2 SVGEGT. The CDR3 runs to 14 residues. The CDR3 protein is CASRGGGRDYEQYF.

The CDR3 spells CASKREHGLNTGELFF. V and J are TRBV5-5 and TRBJ2-2. The germline gives CDR1 SGHKS, CDR2 YYEKEE (reference sequence). The CDR3 length is 16 residues.

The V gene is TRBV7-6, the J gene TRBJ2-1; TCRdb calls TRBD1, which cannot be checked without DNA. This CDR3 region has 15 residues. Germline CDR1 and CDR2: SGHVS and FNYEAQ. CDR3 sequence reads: CASSLTRGQYNEQFF.

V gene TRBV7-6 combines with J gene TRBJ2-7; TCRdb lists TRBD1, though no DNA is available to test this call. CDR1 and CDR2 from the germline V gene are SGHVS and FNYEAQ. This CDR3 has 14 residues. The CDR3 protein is CASSLVAGSTEQYF.

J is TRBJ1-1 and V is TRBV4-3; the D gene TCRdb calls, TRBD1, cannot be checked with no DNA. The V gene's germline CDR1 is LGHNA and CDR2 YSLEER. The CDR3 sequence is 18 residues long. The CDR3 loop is CASSQDHGTAFLEAEAFF.

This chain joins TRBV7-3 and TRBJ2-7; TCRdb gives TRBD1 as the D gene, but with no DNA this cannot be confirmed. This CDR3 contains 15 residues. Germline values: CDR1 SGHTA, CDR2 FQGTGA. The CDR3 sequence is CASSVLGTGMNEQYF.

CDR3 residues: CASSQKARQGGGYEQYF. The V and J genes are TRBV4-2 and TRBJ2-7; the TCRdb call, TRBD1, lacks DNA for checking. In germline, CDR1 is LGHNA, CDR2 YNFKEQ. The CDR3 is 17 residues long.